This T cell receptor (beta chain) was captured in a study of shared clonotypes between healthy human individuals. About the study: A couple of women and a few men aged 18 to 49 made up the donors.

The V end was cut by 4 bases, the J end by 7 bases, with 17 bases between. The CDR3 loop spans 15 amino acids. Germline CDR1 is LNHDA and CDR2 is SQIVND (reference sequence). Assay used: immunoSEQ multiplex PCR; TCRdb lists only in-frame clones, some missing. This table has approximately 470,000 clones, around four fifths appearing once. Donors comprised healthy HIV-negative adults lacking recent acute infections or vaccinations. V and J are TRBV19 and TRBJ2-1; possible D gene TRBD2, 5 bases. The sequencing input was PBMCs. This TCR came from a woman between 35 and 50 years old in good health. Some clones in this sample may be carry-over from other donors' samples. This CDR3 is CASSKDWGLLNEQFF. The DNA for the CDR3 is TGTGCCAGTAGTAAGGACTGGGGTCTACTGAATGAGCAGTTCTTC.